Below, one T cell receptor beta chain is given with its context. Its antigen remains unknown. Using immunoSEQ multiplex PCR, the repertoire was profiled, and TCRdb retains in-frame clones only, with some absent. The sample consists of about 61,000 clones, 90% to 95% of them appearing once. The sample belongs to a study of graft-versus-host responses after intestinal transplantation. General study points: GvH clones occurred in recipient marrow; some first appeared in ileum or blood. Early post-transplant HvG declines were associated with peak circulating GvH clone levels. Allograft graft-versus-host to host-versus-graft clonal ratios ran high in patients with graft-donor T cell macrochimerism.

The material sequenced was unstimulated CD4+ T cells sorted from spleen or lymph node cells, taken before transplant. This sequence originates from a human donor who was the organ donor for an intestinal transplant.

The CDR3 bases are TGCAGTGCTAGTGATTACAATGAGCAGTTCTTC. It translates to CSASDYNEQFF. The chain joins TRBV20-1 to TRBJ2-1; D is unresolved. V was clipped by 3 bases and J by 4 bases, with 4 bases between them. Germline CDR1 reads DFQATT; CDR2 reads SNEGSKA (reference sequence). This CDR3 comprises 11 residues.